The present TCR beta chain was sequenced within a study of OX40 agonist ivuxolimab in advanced cancers. Study-level information: Patients were treated with ivuxolimab, an agonistic anti-OX40 (CD134) antibody. Earlier anti-PD-1, anti-PD-L1 or anti-CTLA-4 therapy was permitted; about 38% had received some.

Here immunoSEQ multiplex PCR was the method, and the copy in TCRdb shows in-frame clones only, minus some. This sample carries about 20,000 clones, 86% of them seen once, and the ten largest clones take 29%. V gave up 7 bases and J gave up 5 bases, with 12 bases separating them. Germline CDR1 reads MNHNS; CDR2 reads SASEGT. This CDR3 comprises 12 residues. This receptor was obtained from an adult with an advanced solid tumor such as melanoma, head and neck, liver or kidney cancer. The specimen comprised CD4+ or CD8+ T cells sorted from blood, sampled in a trial of the OX40 agonist ivuxolimab. The rearrangement links TRBV6-1 to TRBJ2-7; D uncertain. CDR3 in DNA: TGTGCCAGCACTCAAGTGGGGAACGAGCAGTACTTC. Residues: CASTQVGNEQYF.